This is a list of T cell receptor beta chains from one sample in a study of cytomegalovirus exposure and HLA in healthy donors. The method was immunoSEQ multiplex PCR; TCRdb's version includes in-frame clones alone and lacks a portion of them. The sample includes roughly 130,000 clones, roughly three quarters seen only once; the top ten take about 2%. Sequencing was done on a sample of PBMCs. The receptors originated from a man aged 18 to 29 in good health and CMV-seronegative. Each CDR3 is given with its conserved first and last residue. D genes are given only for firm matches. Only some rows state a clone size, as once, few, many or a class for expanded clones.

>TRBD1|TRBV19|TRBJ1-1|NA
CASRRGQGRSNTEAFF
TGTGCCAGTAGGAGGGGACAGGGTCGATCCAACACTGAAGCTTTCTTT
>NA|TRBV21-1|TRBJ2-1|NA
CASSYLGSSYNEQFF
TGTGCCAGCAGTTACTTGGGGAGCTCCTACAATGAGCAGTTCTTC
>TRBD2|TRBV27|TRBJ2-1|NA
CASSLFLPSGRARSYNEQFF
TGTGCCAGCAGTTTATTCCTCCCTAGCGGGAGGGCCCGATCCTACAATGAGCAGTTCTTC
>TRBD2|TRBV6-4|TRBJ2-1|NA
CASSALAGGSYNEQFF
TGTGCCAGCAGTGCTTTAGCGGGAGGGTCCTACAATGAGCAGTTCTTC
>TRBD1|TRBV6-1|TRBJ1-5|NA
CASSEAPDRGRGLGQPQHF
TGTGCCAGCAGTGAAGCCCCGGACAGGGGGCGAGGGTTAGGTCAGCCCCAGCATTTT
>NA|TRBV5-4|TRBJ2-1|NA
CASSRPRGNNEQFF
TGTGCCAGCAGCCGCCCGAGAGGAAACAATGAGCAGTTCTTC
>TRBD2|TRBV19|TRBJ2-5|NA
CASKRAGDETQYF
TGTGCCAGTAAACGAGCGGGAGATGAGACCCAGTACTTC
>NA|TRBV7-6|TRBJ2-7|NA
CASSLKVRGYEQYF
TGTGCCAGCAGCTTAAAGGTCAGGGGTTACGAGCAGTACTTC
>NA|TRBV4-2|TRBJ2-1|many
CASSQEQGSSYNEQFF
TGTGCCAGCAGCCAAGAGCAGGGAAGCTCCTACAATGAGCAGTTCTTC
>TRBD1|TRBV11-3|TRBJ1-3|NA
CASSSDRVGNTIYF
TGTGCCAGCAGTTCCGACAGGGTCGGAAACACCATATATTTT
>NA|TRBV7-9|TRBJ2-2|NA
CASSSYRVVTGELFF
TGTGCCAGCAGCTCATACAGGGTAGTCACCGGGGAGCTGTTTTTT
>NA|TRBV9|TRBJ2-3|NA
CASSASGTPLIAQYF
TGTGCCAGCAGCGCCTCCGGGACTCCCCTAATTGCGCAGTATTTT
>NA|TRBV6-5|TRBJ2-1|NA
CASSYSPTNYNEQFF
TGTGCCAGCAGTTACTCGCCTACTAACTACAATGAGCAGTTCTTC
>NA|TRBV11-2|TRBJ2-2|NA
CASSFIRGRPGELFF
TGTGCCAGCAGCTTCATCAGGGGAAGGCCCGGGGAGCTGTTTTTT
>NA|TRBV4-1|TRBJ2-7|NA
CASSQDPGSGLSEQYF
TGCGCCAGCAGCCAAGATCCCGGGAGCGGTCTGTCCGAGCAGTACTTC
>TRBD2|TRBV7-3|TRBJ2-2|NA
CASSPQWTSVIGELFF
TGTGCCAGCAGCCCTCAATGGACTAGTGTCATCGGGGAGCTGTTTTTT
>TRBD1|TRBV18|TRBJ1-3|NA
CASSKGAGAPGNTIYF
TGTGCCAGCTCCAAGGGGGCAGGGGCGCCTGGAAACACCATATATTTT
>NA|TRBV5-8|TRBJ2-7|NA
CASSLEGLSYEQYF
TGTGCCAGCAGCTTGGAGGGACTCTCCTACGAGCAGTACTTC
>TRBD2|TRBV7-9|TRBJ2-2|few
CASRPIGGADTGELFF
TGTGCCAGCAGGCCAATCGGGGGGGCAGACACCGGGGAGCTGTTTTTT
>TRBD1|TRBV30|TRBJ2-5|NA
CAWSPIFTGGAETQYF
TGTGCCTGGAGTCCAATATTCACAGGGGGCGCGGAGACCCAGTACTTC
>NA|TRBV6-5|TRBJ2-5|NA
CASSGQLQETQYF
TGTGCCAGCAGCGGACAGCTCCAAGAGACCCAGTACTTC
>TRBD2|TRBV6-1|TRBJ2-7|NA
CASSESGLAGASYEQYF
TGTGCCAGCAGTGAATCTGGACTAGCGGGCGCATCCTACGAGCAGTACTTC
>NA|TRBV4-3|TRBJ1-5|NA
CASSQDRQGNQPQHF
TGCGCCAGCAGCCAAGACAGGCAGGGCAATCAGCCCCAGCATTTT
>TRBD2|TRBV18|TRBJ2-2|NA
CASGTSGTGELFF
TGTGCCAGCGGGACTAGCGGGACCGGGGAGCTGTTTTTT
>NA|TRBV27|TRBJ1-2|few
CASSSLFRDNYGYTF
TGTGCCAGCAGTTCCCTCTTCAGGGATAACTATGGCTACACCTTC
>TRBD2|TRBV19|TRBJ2-7|NA
CASSPRTSVISYEQYF
TGTGCCAGTAGTCCCCGGACTAGCGTCATCTCCTACGAGCAGTACTTC
>NA|TRBV5-6|TRBJ2-1|NA
CASSQWAGEREQFF
TGTGCCAGCTCCCAATGGGCTGGGGAGAGAGAGCAGTTCTTC
>NA|TRBV7-3|TRBJ2-3|NA
CASSYAGTSTDTQYF
TGTGCCAGCAGCTACGCCGGGACTAGCACAGATACGCAGTATTTT
>TRBD1|TRBV25-1|TRBJ2-1|NA
CASSRQGTDNEQFF
TGTGCCAGCTCGCGACAGGGGACGGACAATGAGCAGTTCTTC
>NA|TRBV9|TRBJ2-5|NA
CASSAGRKRATNQETQYF
TGTGCCAGCAGCGCCGGCCGAAAGCGGGCCACAAATCAAGAGACCCAGTACTTC
>TRBD2|TRBV5-1|TRBJ2-7|NA
CASRVGRGEPYEQYF
TGCGCCAGCAGGGTTGGACGGGGGGAGCCCTACGAGCAGTACTTC